This TCR beta chain was identified in a study of blood T cell repertoires in COVID-19. In the study overall: The cDNA or gDNA used as material had been derived from T cells, B-cell-depleted T cells, or PBMCs.

Authors' analysis steps: Using reference gene primer amplification, nucleated cell counts were estimated. The table came from immunoSEQ multiplex PCR; TCRdb's copy has only in-frame clones and leaves some out. D and trimming come from the DNA, and the V and J calls and clone size come from that table. Among 80,000 to 100,000 clones listed, roughly 70% were seen once. The Seattle site enrolled patients during active infection and followed them longitudinally. Germline V gene lookup returns CDR1 SGHTA and CDR2 FQGTGA. Trimming took 5 bases from V and 0 from J, leaving 10 bases between them. This CDR3 contains 14 residues. This clone was observed many times.

The gene calls are TRBV7-3 and TRBJ1-1; possible D gene TRBD1, 6 bases. Sequencing was carried out using peripheral blood. This sequence was found in a man aged 65 to 85 with COVID-19, enrolled during active disease. The CDR3 region has the DNA TGTGCCAGCAGCCGAACAGGGATGAACACTGAAGCTTTCTTT. Protein: CASSRTGMNTEAFF.